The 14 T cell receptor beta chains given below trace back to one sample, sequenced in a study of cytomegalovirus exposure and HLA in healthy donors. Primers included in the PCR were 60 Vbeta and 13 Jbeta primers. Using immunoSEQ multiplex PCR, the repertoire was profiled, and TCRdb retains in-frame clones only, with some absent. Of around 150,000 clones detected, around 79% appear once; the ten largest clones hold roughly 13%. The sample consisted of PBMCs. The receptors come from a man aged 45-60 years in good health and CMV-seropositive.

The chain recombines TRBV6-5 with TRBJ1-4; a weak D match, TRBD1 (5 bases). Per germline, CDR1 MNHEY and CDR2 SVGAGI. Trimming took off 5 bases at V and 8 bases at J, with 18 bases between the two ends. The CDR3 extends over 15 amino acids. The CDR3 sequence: CASSNYGGGGEKLFF. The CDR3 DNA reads TGTGCCAGCAGTAACTATGGGGGGGGAGGCGAAAAACTGTTTTTT.

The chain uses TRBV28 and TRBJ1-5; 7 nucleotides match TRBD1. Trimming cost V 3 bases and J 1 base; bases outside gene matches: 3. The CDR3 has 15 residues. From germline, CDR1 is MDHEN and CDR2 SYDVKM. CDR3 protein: CASSLVRGSNQPQHF. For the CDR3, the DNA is TGTGCCAGCAGTTTGGTCAGGGGGAGCAATCAGCCCCAGCATTTT.

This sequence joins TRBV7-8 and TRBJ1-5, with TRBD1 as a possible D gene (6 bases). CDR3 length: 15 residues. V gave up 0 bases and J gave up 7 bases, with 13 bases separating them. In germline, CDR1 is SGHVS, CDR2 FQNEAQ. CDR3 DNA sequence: TGTGCCAGCAGCTTAGCGAGGCAGGGGAACCAGCCCCAGCATTTT. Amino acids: CASSLARQGNQPQHF.

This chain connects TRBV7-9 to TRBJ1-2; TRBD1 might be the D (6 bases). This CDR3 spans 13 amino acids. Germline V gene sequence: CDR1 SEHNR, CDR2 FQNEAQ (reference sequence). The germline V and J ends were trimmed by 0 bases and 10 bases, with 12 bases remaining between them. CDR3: CASSLAGAEVYTF. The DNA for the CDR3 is TGTGCCAGCAGCTTAGCGGGGGCAGAGGTCTACACCTTC.

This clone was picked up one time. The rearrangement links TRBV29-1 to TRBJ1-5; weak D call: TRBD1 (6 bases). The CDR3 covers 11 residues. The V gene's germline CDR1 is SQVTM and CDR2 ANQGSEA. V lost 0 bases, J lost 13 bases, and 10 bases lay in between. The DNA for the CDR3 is TGCAGCGTTGAAGAAACAGGGAAGCAGCATTTT. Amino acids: CSVEETGKQHF.

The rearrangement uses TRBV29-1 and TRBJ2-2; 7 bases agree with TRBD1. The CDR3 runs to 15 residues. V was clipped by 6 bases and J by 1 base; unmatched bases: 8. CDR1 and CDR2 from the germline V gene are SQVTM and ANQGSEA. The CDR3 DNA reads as TGCAGCGTCCTCGCCGACAGGGTGAACACCGGGGAGCTGTTTTTT. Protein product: CSVLADRVNTGELFF.

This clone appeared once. This chain's CDR3 is CASSHRDRFTDTQYF. The CDR3 nucleotides read TGTGCCAGCAGCCACCGGGACAGGTTCACAGATACGCAGTATTTT. V gene TRBV28 combines with J gene TRBJ2-3; 8 nucleotides match TRBD1. Trimming at V came to 6 bases and at J to 2 bases, leaving 7 bases not matched to a gene. The germline V gene encodes CDR1 MDHEN and CDR2 SYDVKM. The CDR3 length is 15 residues.

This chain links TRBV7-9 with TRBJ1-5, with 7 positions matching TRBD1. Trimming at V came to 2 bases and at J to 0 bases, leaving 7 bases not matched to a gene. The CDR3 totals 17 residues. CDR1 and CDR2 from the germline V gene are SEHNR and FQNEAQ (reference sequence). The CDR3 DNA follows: TGTGCCAGCAGCTTATCGGGACAGTCTTATAGCAATCAGCCCCAGCATTTT. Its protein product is CASSLSGQSYSNQPQHF.

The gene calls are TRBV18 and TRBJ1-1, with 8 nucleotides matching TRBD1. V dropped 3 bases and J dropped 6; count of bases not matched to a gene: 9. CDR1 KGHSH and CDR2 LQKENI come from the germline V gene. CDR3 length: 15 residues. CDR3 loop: CASSPTGAEVSEAFF. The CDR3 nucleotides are TGTGCCAGCTCACCGACAGGGGCCGAAGTCTCTGAAGCTTTCTTT.

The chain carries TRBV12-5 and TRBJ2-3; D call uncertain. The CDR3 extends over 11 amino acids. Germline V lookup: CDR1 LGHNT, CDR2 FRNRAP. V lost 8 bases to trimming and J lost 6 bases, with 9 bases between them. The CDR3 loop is CASNLLDTQYF. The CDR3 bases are TGTGCTAGTAATCTCTTGGATACGCAGTATTTT. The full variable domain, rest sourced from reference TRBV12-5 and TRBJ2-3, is DARVTQTPRHKVTEMGQEVTMRCQPILGHNTVFWYRQTMMQGLELLAYFRNRAPLDDSGMPKDRFSAEMPDATLATLKIQPSEPRDSAVYFCASNLLDTQYFGPGTRLTVL.

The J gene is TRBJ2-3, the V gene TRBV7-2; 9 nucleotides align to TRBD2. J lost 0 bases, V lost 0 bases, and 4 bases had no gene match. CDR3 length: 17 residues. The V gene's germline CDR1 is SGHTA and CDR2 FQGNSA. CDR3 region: CASSLAPSGGSTDTQYF. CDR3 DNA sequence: TGTGCCAGCAGCTTAGCTCCAAGCGGGGGGAGCACAGATACGCAGTATTTT.

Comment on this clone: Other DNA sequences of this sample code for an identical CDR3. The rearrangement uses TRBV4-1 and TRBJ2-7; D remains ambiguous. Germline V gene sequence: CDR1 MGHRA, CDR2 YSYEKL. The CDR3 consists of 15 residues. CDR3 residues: CASSLTVTATYEQYV. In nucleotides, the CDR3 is TGCGCCAGCAGCCTTACAGTGACCGCTACCTACGAGCAGTACGTT.

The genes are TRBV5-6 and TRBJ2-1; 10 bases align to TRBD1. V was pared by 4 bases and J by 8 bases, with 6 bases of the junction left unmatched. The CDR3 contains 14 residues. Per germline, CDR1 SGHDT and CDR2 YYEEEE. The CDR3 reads CASSPGQGMDEQFF. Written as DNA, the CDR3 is TGTGCCAGCAGCCCGGGACAGGGGATGGATGAGCAGTTCTTC.

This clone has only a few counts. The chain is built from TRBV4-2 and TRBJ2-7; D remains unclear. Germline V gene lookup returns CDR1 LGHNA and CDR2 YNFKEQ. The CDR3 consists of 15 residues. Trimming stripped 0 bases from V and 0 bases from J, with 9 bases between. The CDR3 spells CASSQDTSSSYEQYF. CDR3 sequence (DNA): TGTGCCAGCAGCCAAGATACCTCCAGCTCCTACGAGCAGTACTTC.